Reported below is one T cell receptor (beta chain). Assay: immunoSEQ multiplex PCR; the TCRdb copy retains only in-frame clones and omits some. The table has around 370,000 clones, about 93% seen once; the top ten hold less than 3.5%. This specimen belongs to a study of blood T cell repertoires in COVID-19. The V gene end was trimmed by 3 bases and the J gene end by 2 bases; junction bases not matched to a gene: 7. The CDR3 sequence is 15 residues long. CDR1 and CDR2 (germline): KGHSH, LQKENI. V is TRBV18 and J is TRBJ2-7, with 7 bases aligning to TRBD1. Sequences were obtained from peripheral blood. This TCR was recovered from a woman between 18 and 29 years old who had recovered from COVID-19. The CDR3 DNA sequence: TGTGCCAGCTCACCCGGGGACAGTAATGCCTACGAGCAGTACGTC. This sequence encodes CASSPGDSNAYEQYV.